The sample holds a few counts of the clone carrying this T cell receptor beta chain. Its target is not known. Looked up from germline, CDR1 is MNHEY and CDR2 is SMNVEV (reference sequence). This CDR3 has 16 amino acids. This specimen comes from a study of cytomegalovirus exposure and HLA in healthy donors. Researchers ran the PCR with 60 Vbeta and 13 Jbeta primers. The method was immunoSEQ multiplex PCR; TCRdb's version includes in-frame clones alone and lacks a portion of them. This table holds about 120,000 clones, over 75% found once. Overall study results and limits: Within a later analysis, the majority of CMV-associated TCR beta chains appeared HLA-restricted. Among TCR sequences, most were rare, though some public TCRs appeared in many donors. Reportedly, a later analysis found an Asian-associated ancestry cluster had fewer N-insertions than the approximately 700-donor mean. Later on, an analysis found that several of the most significant clusters appeared to be linked to common viral pathogens, which included parvovirus B19.

Source material: PBMCs. The gene calls are TRBV27 and TRBJ2-5; D is ambiguous. The last part of the DNA fits TRBJ2-7 better; the J call may be wrong. The receptor was derived from a middle-aged man in good health and CMV-seronegative. The CDR3 nucleotides are TGTGCCAGCAGTCCTCAAGTGGGTGCGGTCAACTACGAGCAGTACTTC. Encoded protein: CASSPQVGAVNYEQYF.